This T cell receptor beta chain comes out of a study of T-cell memory formation after mild COVID-19. Looked up from germline, CDR1 is SGHRS and CDR2 is YFSETQ. J gave up 5 bases and V 2 bases, and 7 bases lay outside the gene matches. The length of the CDR3 is 15 residues. MiXCR was run by TCRdb on the 5' RACE reads, yielding one entry per CDR3 protein. The repertoire holds fewer than 650,000 distinct CDR3 sequences, roughly 20% seen once, with roughly 9.1% in the top ten. The source material was PBMCs or a T cell subset sorted from them (not recorded which). The chain carries TRBV5-1 and TRBJ2-3; 8 bases are shared with TRBD2. This receptor was obtained from an adult woman who had mild COVID-19 (a few samples of this study predate the infection). Cell type and time point are not known. CDR3 sequence reads: CASSFVREEGDTQYF. The CDR3 DNA follows: TGCGCCAGCAGCTTCGTGCGGGAGGAGGGAGATACGCAGTATTTT.